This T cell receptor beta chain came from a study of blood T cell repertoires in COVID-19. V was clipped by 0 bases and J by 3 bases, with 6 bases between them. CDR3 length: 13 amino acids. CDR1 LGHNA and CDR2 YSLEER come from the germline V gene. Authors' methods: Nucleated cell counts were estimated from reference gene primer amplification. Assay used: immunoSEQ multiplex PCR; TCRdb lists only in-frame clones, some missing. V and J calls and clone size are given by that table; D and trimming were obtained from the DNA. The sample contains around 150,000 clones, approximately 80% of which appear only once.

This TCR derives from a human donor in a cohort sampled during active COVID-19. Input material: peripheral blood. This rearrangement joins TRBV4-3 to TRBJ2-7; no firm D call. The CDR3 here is CASSQDYFYEQYF. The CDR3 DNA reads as TGCGCCAGCAGCCAAGACTACTTCTACGAGCAGTACTTC.